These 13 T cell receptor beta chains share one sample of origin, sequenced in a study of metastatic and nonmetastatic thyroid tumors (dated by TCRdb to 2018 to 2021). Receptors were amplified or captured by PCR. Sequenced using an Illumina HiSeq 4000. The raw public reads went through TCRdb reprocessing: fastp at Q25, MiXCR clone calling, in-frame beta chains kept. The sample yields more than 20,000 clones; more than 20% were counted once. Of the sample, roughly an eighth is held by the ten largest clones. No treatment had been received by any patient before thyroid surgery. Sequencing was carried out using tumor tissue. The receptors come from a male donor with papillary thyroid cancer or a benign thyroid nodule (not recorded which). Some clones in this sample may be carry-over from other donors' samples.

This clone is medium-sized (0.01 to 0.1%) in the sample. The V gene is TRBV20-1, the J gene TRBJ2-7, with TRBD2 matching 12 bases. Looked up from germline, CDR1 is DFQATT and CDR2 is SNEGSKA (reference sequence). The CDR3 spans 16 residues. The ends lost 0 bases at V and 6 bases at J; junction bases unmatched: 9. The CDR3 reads CSARDGASGRAGEQYF. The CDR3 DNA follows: TGCAGTGCTAGAGATGGGGCTAGCGGGAGGGCAGGCGAGCAGTACTTC.

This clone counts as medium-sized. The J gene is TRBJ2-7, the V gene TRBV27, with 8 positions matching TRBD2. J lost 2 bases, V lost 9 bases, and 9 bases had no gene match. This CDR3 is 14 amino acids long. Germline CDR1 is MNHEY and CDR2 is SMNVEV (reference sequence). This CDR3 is CASRSGGSAYEQYF. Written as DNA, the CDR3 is TGTGCCAGTCGGTCGGGAGGGTCCGCCTACGAGCAGTACTTC.

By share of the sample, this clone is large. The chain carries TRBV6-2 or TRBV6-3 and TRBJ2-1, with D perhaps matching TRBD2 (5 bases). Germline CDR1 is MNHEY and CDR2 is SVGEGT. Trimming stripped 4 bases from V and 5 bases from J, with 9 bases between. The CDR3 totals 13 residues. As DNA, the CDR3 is TGTGCCAGCAGTTCGGACTTTCACAATGAGCAGTTCTTC. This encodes CASSSDFHNEQFF.

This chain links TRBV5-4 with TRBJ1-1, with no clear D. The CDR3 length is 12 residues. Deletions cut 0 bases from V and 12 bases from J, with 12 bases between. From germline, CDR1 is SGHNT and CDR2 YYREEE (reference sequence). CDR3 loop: CASSLDYGVTFF. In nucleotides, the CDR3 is TGTGCCAGCAGCTTGGATTACGGGGTTACTTTCTTT.

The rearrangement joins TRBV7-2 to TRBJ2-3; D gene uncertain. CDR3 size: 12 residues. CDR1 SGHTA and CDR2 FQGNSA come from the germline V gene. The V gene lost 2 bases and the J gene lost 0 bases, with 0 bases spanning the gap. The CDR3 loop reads CASSLSTDTQYF. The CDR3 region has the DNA TGTGCCAGCAGCTTAAGCACAGATACGCAGTATTTT. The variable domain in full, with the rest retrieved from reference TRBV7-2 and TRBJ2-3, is GAGVSQSPSNKVTEKGKDVELRCDPISGHTALYWYRQSLGQGLEFLIYFQGNSAPDKSGLPSDRFSAERTGGSVSTLTIQRTQQEDSAVYLCASSLSTDTQYFGPGTRLTVL.

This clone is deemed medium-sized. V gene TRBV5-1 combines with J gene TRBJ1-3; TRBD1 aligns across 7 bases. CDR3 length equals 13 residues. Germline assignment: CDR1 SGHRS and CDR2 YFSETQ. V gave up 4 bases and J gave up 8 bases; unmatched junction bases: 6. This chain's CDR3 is CASSAQGGDTIYF. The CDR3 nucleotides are TGCGCCAGCAGCGCTCAGGGGGGCGACACCATATATTTT.

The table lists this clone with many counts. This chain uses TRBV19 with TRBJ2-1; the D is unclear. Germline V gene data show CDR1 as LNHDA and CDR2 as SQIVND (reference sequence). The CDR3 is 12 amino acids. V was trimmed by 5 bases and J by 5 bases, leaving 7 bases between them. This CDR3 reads CASSHLDNEQFF. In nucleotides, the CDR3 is TGTGCCAGTAGTCACCTTGACAATGAGCAGTTCTTC.

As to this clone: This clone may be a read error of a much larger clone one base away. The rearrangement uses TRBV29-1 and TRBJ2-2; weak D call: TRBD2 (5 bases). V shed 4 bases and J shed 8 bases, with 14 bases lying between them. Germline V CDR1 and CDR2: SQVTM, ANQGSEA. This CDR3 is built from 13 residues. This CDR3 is CSVGTRWEGELFF. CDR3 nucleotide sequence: TGCAGCGTTGGGACCCGGTGGGAGGGGGAGCTGTTTTTT.

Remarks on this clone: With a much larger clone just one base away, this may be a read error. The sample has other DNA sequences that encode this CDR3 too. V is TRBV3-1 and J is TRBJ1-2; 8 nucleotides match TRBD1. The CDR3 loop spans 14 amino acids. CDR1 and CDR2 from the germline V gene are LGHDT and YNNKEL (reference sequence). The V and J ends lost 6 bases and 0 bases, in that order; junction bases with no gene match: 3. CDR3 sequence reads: CASSDRGTNYGYTF. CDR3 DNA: TGTGCCAGCAGTGACAGGGGAACTAACTATGGCTACACCTTC.

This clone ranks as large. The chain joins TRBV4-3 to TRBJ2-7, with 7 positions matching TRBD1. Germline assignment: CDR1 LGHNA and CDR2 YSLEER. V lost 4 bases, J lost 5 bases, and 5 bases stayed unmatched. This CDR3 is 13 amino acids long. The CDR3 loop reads CASSPEGADEQYF. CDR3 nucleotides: TGCGCCAGCAGCCCTGAGGGGGCGGACGAGCAGTACTTC.

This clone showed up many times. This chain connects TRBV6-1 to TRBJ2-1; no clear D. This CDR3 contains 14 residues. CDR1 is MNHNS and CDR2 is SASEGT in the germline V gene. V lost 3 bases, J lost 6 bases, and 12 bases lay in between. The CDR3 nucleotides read TGTGCCAGCAGTGAGCGATCGGGCGTCAATGAGCAGTTCTTC. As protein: CASSERSGVNEQFF.

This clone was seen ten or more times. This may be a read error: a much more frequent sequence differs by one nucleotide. DNA of the CDR3: TGTGCCAGCCTGTCGGACGGAAACACCATATATTTT. It encodes CASLSDGNTIYF. The chain joins TRBV6-2 or TRBV6-3 to TRBJ1-3; no clear D gene. V lost 8 bases and J lost 4, with 9 bases in between. The CDR3 extends over 12 amino acids. The germline gives CDR1 MNHEY, CDR2 SVGEGT.

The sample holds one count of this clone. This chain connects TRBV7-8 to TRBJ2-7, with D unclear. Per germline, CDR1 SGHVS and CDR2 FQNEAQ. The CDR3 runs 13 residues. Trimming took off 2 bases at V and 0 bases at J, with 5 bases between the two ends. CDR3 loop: CASSLPPSYEQYF. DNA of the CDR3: TGTGCCAGCAGCTTACCCCCCTCCTACGAGCAGTACTTC.